The 20 T cell receptor beta chains listed next were all sequenced from one sample in a study of cytomegalovirus exposure and HLA in healthy donors. With 60 Vbeta and 13 Jbeta primers, the PCR was carried out. The protocol was immunoSEQ multiplex PCR, while the TCRdb copy is restricted to in-frame clones and leaves out a portion. The data show fewer than 150,000 clones, approximately 15% seen once. Specimen: PBMCs. These receptors came from a woman between 18 and 30 years old in good health and CMV-seronegative.

This chain uses TRBV4-1 with TRBJ2-2; D unresolved. The CDR3 runs 14 residues. The germline V gene encodes CDR1 MGHRA and CDR2 YSYEKL. V shed 3 bases and J shed 4 bases, with 9 bases lying between them. This chain's CDR3 is CASSHVGPTGELFF. The CDR3, as DNA: TGCGCCAGCAGCCACGTGGGCCCCACCGGGGAGCTGTTTTTT.

This clone was counted a few times. V gene TRBV4-1 combines with J gene TRBJ1-1; TRBD1 is a possible D gene (6 bases). Germline V gene lookup returns CDR1 MGHRA and CDR2 YSYEKL. The CDR3 loop spans 15 amino acids. The ends were cut back, 0 bases at V and 5 bases at J, with 13 bases in the middle. The CDR3 coding sequence is TGCGCCAGCAGCCAAGATAGGAACAGGGAAACTGAAGCTTTCTTT. It yields the protein CASSQDRNRETEAFF.

This chain uses TRBV7-6 with TRBJ1-5, with a weak D call TRBD1 (6 bases). The CDR3 runs 17 residues. Trimming removed 2 bases at V and 5 bases at J, with 19 bases between. Germline lookup yields CDR1 SGHVS and CDR2 FNYEAQ. CDR3 residues: CASSLPSRDIGDQPQHF. The CDR3, as DNA: TGTGCCAGCAGCTTACCATCTAGGGACATTGGGGATCAGCCCCAGCATTTT.

CDR3 loop: CASSANRGGNTEAFF. The CDR3, as DNA: TGTGCCAGCAGCGCAAACAGGGGAGGGAACACTGAAGCTTTCTTT. V and J are TRBV9 and TRBJ1-1, with 7 bases fitting TRBD1. From germline, CDR1 is SGDLS and CDR2 YYNGEE. V was clipped by 3 bases and J by 1 base; unmatched bases: 6. The CDR3 consists of 15 residues.

V gene TRBV27 combines with J gene TRBJ2-7, with 8 bases identical to TRBD1. Germline V gene data show CDR1 as MNHEY and CDR2 as SMNVEV (reference sequence). CDR3 size: 15 residues. V dropped 3 bases and J dropped 4; count of bases not matched to a gene: 8. CDR3 amino acids: CASSFVAGGGYEQYF. The CDR3 DNA reads as TGTGCCAGCAGTTTCGTCGCAGGGGGCGGGTACGAGCAGTACTTC.

This rearrangement joins TRBV2 to TRBJ2-4; 9 nucleotides agree with TRBD2. The junction had 12 bases not matched to a gene; V was cut back by 6 bases and J by 6 bases. CDR3 length equals 16 residues. Germline assignment: CDR1 SNHLY and CDR2 FYNNEI. CDR3 sequence (DNA): TGTGCCAGCAGGAGGGGGCTAGCGGGAATCAGAAACATTCAGTACTTC. This encodes CASRRGLAGIRNIQYF.

The rearrangement links TRBV7-9 to TRBJ1-4; 8 nucleotides line up with TRBD1. The CDR3 sequence is 15 residues long. Per the germline V gene, CDR1 is SEHNR and CDR2 is FQNEAQ (reference sequence). Unmatched junction bases numbered 6, after V lost 5 bases and J lost 4 bases. The CDR3 bases are TGTGCCAGCAGCCCTGGGACAGGTATTAATGAAAAACTGTTTTTT. Residues: CASSPGTGINEKLFF.

Only a few counts were recorded for this clone. The chain combines TRBV29-1 with TRBJ2-5; D is perhaps TRBD2 (6 bases). The CDR3 consists of 13 residues. The V gene's germline CDR1 is SQVTM and CDR2 ANQGSEA. V dropped 3 bases and J dropped 5 bases, with 13 bases sitting between them. Here the CDR3 reads CSVDREGRETQYF. The CDR3 DNA sequence: TGCAGCGTTGATCGAGAGGGGAGGGAGACCCAGTACTTC. The full variable domain, in which reference TRBV29-1 and TRBJ2-5 provide the parts outside the CDR3, is SAVISQKPSRDICQRGTSLTIQCQVDSQVTMMFWYRQQPGQSLTLIATANQGSEATYESGFVIDKFPISRPNLTFSTLTVSNMSPEDSSIYLCSVDREGRETQYFGPGTRLLVL.

The chain links TRBV6-6 to TRBJ2-2; possible D gene TRBD2, 6 bases. V lost 5 bases and J lost 2, with 15 bases in between. This CDR3 has 16 amino acids. Germline V gene sequence: CDR1 MNHNY, CDR2 SVGAGI (reference sequence). CDR3 nucleotide sequence: TGTGCCAGCAGTCGGGCCGGGGAGGCTAACACCGGGGAGCTGTTTTTT. The encoded protein is CASSRAGEANTGELFF.

This clone has just a few counts. The chain recombines TRBV28 with TRBJ2-2, with 8 bases matching TRBD2. The CDR3 runs 15 residues. Trimming cost V 3 bases and J 8 bases; bases outside gene matches: 8. CDR1 is MDHEN, CDR2 SYDVKM, per germline. The CDR3 reads CASSFRAGVEGELFF. In DNA form, the CDR3 reads TGTGCCAGCAGTTTCAGAGCGGGAGTTGAGGGGGAGCTGTTTTTT.

The genes are TRBV4-1 and TRBJ1-6; tentative D call: TRBD1 (5 bases). V was shortened by 3 bases and J by 1 base, with 16 bases between the two germline ends. The CDR3 loop spans 18 amino acids. Germline lookup yields CDR1 MGHRA and CDR2 YSYEKL. The CDR3 coding sequence is TGCGCCAGCAGCCAGACAGTCGCTTTTGAATCCTATAATTCACCCCTCCACTTT. Protein: CASSQTVAFESYNSPLHF.

This rearrangement joins TRBV28 to TRBJ1-5; possible D gene TRBD1, 6 bases. Trimming shortened V by 6 bases and J by 8 bases, and 17 bases separated the two germline ends. CDR1 MDHEN and CDR2 SYDVKM come from the germline V gene. The CDR3 has 14 residues. The CDR3 nucleotides read TGTGCCAGCAGCTCCGGGGGAGGGGGAAAGCCCCAGCATTTT. This encodes CASSSGGGGKPQHF.

This clone was picked up a small number of times. The chain combines TRBV18 with TRBJ2-2; D might be TRBD1 (6 bases). From germline, CDR1 is KGHSH and CDR2 LQKENI. V lost 1 base and J lost 7, with 16 bases in between. The CDR3 is made up of 16 amino acids. The CDR3 spells CASSPLSGTLNGELFF. CDR3 in DNA: TGTGCCAGCTCACCACTTTCAGGGACATTGAACGGGGAGCTGTTTTTT. The complete variable domain, with remaining parts taken from reference TRBV18 and TRBJ2-2, reads NAGVMQNPRHLVRRRGQEARLRCSPMKGHSHVYWYRQLPEEGLKFMVYLQKENIIDESGMPKERFSAEFPKEGPSILRIQQVVRGDSAAYFCASSPLSGTLNGELFFGEGSRLTVL.

The V call is TRBV2, the J call TRBJ2-1; 8 bases are a match to TRBD2. CDR3 length equals 15 residues. V dropped 6 bases and J dropped 10; count of bases not matched to a gene: 14. Germline CDR1 and CDR2: SNHLY and FYNNEI. The CDR3 is CASRDTGLGGGEQFF. CDR3 in DNA: TGTGCCAGCAGGGATACGGGACTAGGAGGCGGCGAGCAGTTCTTC. Full variable domain (remainder filled in from reference TRBV2 and TRBJ2-1): EPEVTQTPSHQVTQMGQEVILRCVPISNHLYFYWYRQILGQKVEFLVSFYNNEISEKSEIFDDQFSVERPDGSNFTLKIRSTKLEDSAMYFCASRDTGLGGGEQFFGPGTRLTVL.

The DNA for the CDR3 is TGTGCCAGCAGCGTCGCAGGAAACTATGGCTACACCTTC. Translated, it gives CASSVAGNYGYTF. V is TRBV14 and J is TRBJ1-2, with D unclear. V was cut by 5 bases and J by 2 bases, with 9 bases left in between. The germline V gene has CDR1 SGHDN and CDR2 FVKESK. The CDR3 contains 13 residues.

This rearrangement joins TRBV27 to TRBJ1-1; D is possibly TRBD1 (6 bases). CDR1 and CDR2 from the germline V gene are MNHEY and SMNVEV (reference sequence). The CDR3 is 12 residues long. V lost 4 bases to trimming and J lost 8 bases, with 11 bases between them. The CDR3 reads CASSSRTVEAFF. In DNA, the CDR3 is TGTGCCAGCAGTTCCCGGACAGTAGAAGCTTTCTTT.

Only a few counts were recorded for this clone. This chain uses TRBV5-4 with TRBJ2-5; 8 positions agree with TRBD2. The CDR3 is made up of 11 amino acids. The V segment lost 4 bases and the J segment 9 bases; nucleotides outside the gene matches: 2. CDR1 SGHNT and CDR2 YYREEE come from the germline V gene (reference sequence). The CDR3 here is CASSAGRAQYF. The DNA of the CDR3 is TGTGCCAGCAGCGCCGGGAGGGCCCAGTACTTC.

This clone was detected a few times. The V and J genes are TRBV5-1 and TRBJ1-3; the D is unclear. Germline V gene sequence: CDR1 SGHRS, CDR2 YFSETQ. V lost 0 bases, J lost 8 bases, and 9 bases lay in between. CDR3 length: 13 amino acids. The CDR3 loop is CASSLGGKDTIYF. The CDR3 DNA follows: TGCGCCAGCAGCTTGGGCGGTAAAGACACCATATATTTT.

The chain couples TRBV27 to TRBJ2-7; D remains ambiguous. Between the trimmed V and J ends, which lost 5 bases and 0 bases, there was a span of 14 bases. CDR3 size: 15 residues. The V gene's germline CDR1 is MNHEY and CDR2 SMNVEV (reference sequence). The CDR3, as DNA: TGTGCCAGCAGTGGCCCCTGGTGGAGCTCCTACGAGCAGTACTTC. Residues: CASSGPWWSSYEQYF.

This chain connects TRBV2 to TRBJ2-7; possible D gene TRBD1, 7 bases. Germline CDR1 reads SNHLY; CDR2 reads FYNNEI. The CDR3 loop spans 13 amino acids. Deletions cut 5 bases from V and 6 bases from J, with 14 bases between. As DNA, the CDR3 is TGTGCCAGCAGTCCCGCAGGGGGGAGCGAGCAGTACTTC. Its translation: CASSPAGGSEQYF. The complete variable domain, with remaining parts taken from reference TRBV2 and TRBJ2-7, reads EPEVTQTPSHQVTQMGQEVILRCVPISNHLYFYWYRQILGQKVEFLVSFYNNEISEKSEIFDDQFSVERPDGSNFTLKIRSTKLEDSAMYFCASSPAGGSEQYFGPGTRLTVT.